This TCR beta chain appears in the sequencing data of a study of cytomegalovirus exposure and HLA in healthy donors. Likely unrecorded immune exposures existed in these nominally healthy donors. Study-wide points: Another analysis was done later, and it associated roughly 15,000 TCR beta sequences with HLA alleles at 0.05 false discovery rate.

To note about this clone: Its matching antigen is unknown.

The PCR made use of 60 Vbeta and 13 Jbeta primers. This table comes from immunoSEQ multiplex PCR, and its TCRdb copy is limited to in-frame clones, with some not included. This sample carries 170,000 or so clones, around 80% of them seen once, and the ten largest clones take 5.7%. The CDR3 has 14 amino acids. The V end was cut by 1 base, the J end by 6 bases, with 12 bases between. Looked up from germline, CDR1 is LGHNA and CDR2 is YSLEER. V gene TRBV4-3 combines with J gene TRBJ1-2, with no clear D. Sequenced material: PBMCs. This TCR derives from a man aged 40-50 years in good health and CMV-seronegative. The CDR3 reads CASSQVPDRDGYTF. The CDR3 DNA is TGCGCCAGCAGCCAAGTCCCGGATCGGGATGGCTACACCTTC.